This T cell receptor (beta chain) was captured by sequencing in a study of T cells in Graves' hyperthyroidism and ophthalmopathy (dated by TCRdb to the late 2010s). In terms of the full investigation: Peripheral blood was collected at initial diagnosis, before any treatment. TCR V-J signatures able to tell the groups apart were searched for in a discovery cohort of some 97 patients, of whom fewer than 45 had Graves' ophthalmopathy and roughly 59 had stable Graves' hyperthyroidism. Prospective prediction of ophthalmopathy was tested in an independent validation cohort consisting of 18 to 20 hyperthyroidism patients and about 17 patients who later progressed to ophthalmopathy. For training and testing, the 100 or so patients in the discovery cohort were randomly divided in a 7:3 ratio. Thyroid tissue and blood T-cell repertoires from more than 5 Graves' hyperthyroidism patients were also compared in the study. Following sampling, methimazole starting at 30 mg daily was given to hyperthyroidism patients, and high-dose intravenous methylprednisolone was given to ophthalmopathy patients. According to the paper, TCR Vbeta CDR3 sequencing was carried out on some 140 peripheral blood samples, which came from fewer than 50 ophthalmopathy, fewer than 80 hyperthyroidism and roughly 17 progressor patients.

The full study reports these points: Ophthalmopathy was separated from stable hyperthyroidism by a 13 V-J signature model, with approximately 85% sensitivity and 81% to 82% specificity obtained in cross-validation and 80%/75% obtained in testing. Blood samples also contained most of the expanded thyroid clonotypes (frequency above 0.001), which suggests that blood repertoires may reflect thyroid immune responses. In validation, progression to ophthalmopathy was predicted by the model with around 71% sensitivity and just over 72% specificity, a median of about 6 months before onset. Sample size was not statistically predetermined, and blinding of investigators to group allocation was not performed.

The TCR beta CDR3 regions were amplified from RNA transcripts. The first round of RT-PCR for the TCR CDR3 was performed with the HTBI primer set and the Qiagen OneStep RT-PCR kit. The libraries were constructed in a second round of multiplex PCR and then size-selected and purified. Sequencing of the libraries was done on an Illumina HiSeq2000 using paired-end 100 bp reads. On the study's bioinformatics: SOAPnuke was used to process the raw data, with reads discarded if the reads contained adapters or uncalled bases, had a mean Phred below 15, or lacked an exact constant-primer or identifier match. COPE v1.2.5 was used to merge high-quality paired reads, and clonotypes were defined as unique nucleotide sequences. MiTCR v1.1 was used to align clonotypes to the IMGT TRBV, TRBD and TRBJ reference segments. Only V-J combinations with frequency above 0.0001, covering roughly 99% of repertoires, were analysed. The TCS score was defined as F50 (clonal expansion) divided by E x V (chaos), with BLOSUM62-based TCRdist calculated between CDR3 peptides within each V-J. Welch's t-statistics and random forest reduced 450 to 600 V-J features to about 12, which were used in a naive Bayes classifier (R e1071). In TCRdb, the public reads were trimmed at Q25 with fastp and aligned with MiXCR, with productive beta chains retained. Rows merge per CDR3 protein into single entries with the most common DNA and genes. TCRdb's processing, not the authors', yielded these V and J calls. The sample table contains 410,000 or so distinct CDR3 sequences; only one count was recorded for over 12% of them. The top ten clonotypes cover 13% of the sample.

Moderately to severely active disease, a Clinical Activity Score of at least 3, a NOSPECS grade of at least 4, and a duration under 3 months were present in ophthalmopathy patients. Patients with uncontrolled infections, other autoimmune diseases, pregnancy or lactation were excluded. Diagnoses relied on clinical symptoms, serum thyroxine and TRAb, thyroid ultrasound and orbital computed tomography. Ficoll-Paque density gradient centrifugation was used to isolate PBMCs from approximately 10 ml of fresh peripheral blood. Trizol reagent was used to extract total RNA, and RNA quality was then checked on an Agilent 2100 Bioanalyzer. The germline V gene specifies KGHDR as CDR1 and SFDVKD as CDR2. The CDR3 holds 13 amino acids from the cysteine to the phenylalanine. The only DNA kept is the CDR3, 39 bases in frame from the first base. V sheds 4 bases and J sheds 4 bases, leaving 9 bases between their ends.

Details on this clonotype: Its binding antigen is unknown. No base qualities exist here, and no much larger clone lies one base off it.

The sequenced sample consisted of blood. This clonotype originated in a man between 18 and 35 years old with Graves' ophthalmopathy. The V gene is TRBV24-1 and the J gene is TRBJ1-2, with the D gene too uncertain to name. In nucleotide form, the sequence is TGTGCCACCAGTGAGGCCGTCGGCTATGGCTACACCTTC. Its protein reads: CATSEAVGYGYTF.